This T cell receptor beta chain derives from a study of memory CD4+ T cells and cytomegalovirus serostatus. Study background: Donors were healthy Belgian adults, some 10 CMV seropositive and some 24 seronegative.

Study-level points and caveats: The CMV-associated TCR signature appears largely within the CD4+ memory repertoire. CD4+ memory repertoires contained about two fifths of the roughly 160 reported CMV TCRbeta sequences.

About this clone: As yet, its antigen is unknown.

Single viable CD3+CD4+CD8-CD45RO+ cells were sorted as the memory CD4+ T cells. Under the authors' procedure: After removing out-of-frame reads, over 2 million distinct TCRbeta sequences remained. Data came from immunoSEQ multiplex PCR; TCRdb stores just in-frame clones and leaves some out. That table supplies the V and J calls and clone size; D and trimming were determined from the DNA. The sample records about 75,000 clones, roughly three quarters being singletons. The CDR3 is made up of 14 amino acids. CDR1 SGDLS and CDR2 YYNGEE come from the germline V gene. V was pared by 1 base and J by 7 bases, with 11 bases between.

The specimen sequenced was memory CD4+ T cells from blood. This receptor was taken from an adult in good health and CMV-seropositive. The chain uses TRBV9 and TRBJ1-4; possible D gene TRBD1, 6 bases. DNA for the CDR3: TGTGCCAGCAGCGTAAGGGGGGACGGTGAAAAACTGTTTTTT. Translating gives CASSVRGDGEKLFF.